Listed below are T cell receptor beta chains from one sample, sequenced in a study of T cell changes during pregnancy in multiple sclerosis. The protocol was immunoSEQ multiplex PCR, while the TCRdb copy is restricted to in-frame clones and leaves out a portion. This sample has around 63,000 clones; about 90% occur once, and the top ten carry less than 3.5%. The sample was peripheral blood, taken in the third trimester of pregnancy. Receptors originate from a female donor in good health, enrolled as a control in a pregnancy study. Both conserved end residues are part of each CDR3. The D gene is left open where the match is weak. Size tells how often a clone was seen (once, few, many) or the class of an expanded clone, and some rows leave it out.

D gene: TRBD2
J gene: TRBJ2-1
clone size: .
V gene: TRBV28
CDR3 DNA: TGTGCCAGCAGTAGCGGGAGCTACAATGAGCAGTTCTTC
CDR3 protein: CASSSGSYNEQFF

D gene: .
J gene: TRBJ1-1
clone size: .
V gene: TRBV30
CDR3 DNA: TGTGCCTGGAGTGTGGGGGGTTCCACTGAAGCTTTCTTT
CDR3 protein: CAWSVGGSTEAFF

D gene: .
J gene: TRBJ1-5
clone size: .
V gene: TRBV7-8
CDR3 DNA: TGTGCCAGCAGCTCATTTATTCAGGATCAGCCCCAGCATTTT
CDR3 protein: CASSSFIQDQPQHF

D gene: .
J gene: TRBJ1-4
clone size: .
V gene: TRBV6-6
CDR3 DNA: TGTGCCAGCAGCCCAGGGGTCTCAACTAATGAAAAACTGTTTTTT
CDR3 protein: CASSPGVSTNEKLFF

D gene: .
J gene: TRBJ2-5
clone size: .
V gene: TRBV27
CDR3 DNA: TGTGCCAGCAGTTTTCGTCTAGCCCAGACCCAGTACTTC
CDR3 protein: CASSFRLAQTQYF

D gene: .
J gene: TRBJ2-5
clone size: once
V gene: TRBV5-4
CDR3 DNA: TGTGCCAGCAGCCAACAGGGCCGGGAGACCCAGTACTTC
CDR3 protein: CASSQQGRETQYF

D gene: TRBD1
J gene: TRBJ1-2
clone size: .
V gene: TRBV28
CDR3 DNA: TGTGCCAGCAGTTTAACTGGGGACAGGGACTATGGCTACACCTTC
CDR3 protein: CASSLTGDRDYGYTF

D gene: TRBD2
J gene: TRBJ2-1
clone size: .
V gene: TRBV7-9
CDR3 DNA: TGTGCCAGCAGCTCGGGACTAGCACTCCACAATGAGCAGTTCTTC
CDR3 protein: CASSSGLALHNEQFF

D gene: .
J gene: TRBJ1-1
clone size: .
V gene: TRBV11-2
CDR3 DNA: TGTGCCAGCAGCCAGGGAGGGTCCGCTGAAGCTTTCTTT
CDR3 protein: CASSQGGSAEAFF

D gene: TRBD1
J gene: TRBJ1-2
clone size: .
V gene: TRBV7-2
CDR3 DNA: TGTGCCAGCAGCTTAAACTCAAAGGGGGCGAACTATGGCTACACCTTC
CDR3 protein: CASSLNSKGANYGYTF

D gene: TRBD1
J gene: TRBJ1-3
clone size: .
V gene: TRBV30
CDR3 DNA: TGTGCCTGGAGTGTGGGGACAGGGGGAAACACCATATATTTT
CDR3 protein: CAWSVGTGGNTIYF

D gene: .
J gene: TRBJ1-6
clone size: .
V gene: TRBV5-1
CDR3 DNA: TGTGCCAGCAGCCTATTAGGGAGTTCACCCCTCCACTTT
CDR3 protein: CASSLLGSSPLHF

D gene: TRBD2
J gene: TRBJ2-1
clone size: .
V gene: TRBV9
CDR3 DNA: TGTGCCAGCAGCGTAGAAATAGGAGGACTAGCGGCCAATGAGCAGTTCTTC
CDR3 protein: CASSVEIGGLAANEQFF

D gene: .
J gene: TRBJ1-1
clone size: few
V gene: TRBV7-9
CDR3 DNA: TGTGCCAGCAGCCCGTCGACAGGGAACACTGAAGCTTTCTTT
CDR3 protein: CASSPSTGNTEAFF

D gene: TRBD2
J gene: TRBJ2-1
clone size: .
V gene: TRBV10-3
CDR3 DNA: TGTGCCATCCTCCGTGGGGGGGACCCCTACAATGAGCAGTTCTTC
CDR3 protein: CAILRGGDPYNEQFF

D gene: TRBD1
J gene: TRBJ2-3
clone size: .
V gene: TRBV28
CDR3 DNA: TGTGCCAGCAGTTTAGGACAGGGACGGGATACGCAGTATTTT
CDR3 protein: CASSLGQGRDTQYF

D gene: TRBD1
J gene: TRBJ1-2
clone size: once
V gene: TRBV7-2
CDR3 DNA: TGTGCCAGCAGCTCCCGACAGGGGTACGATGGCTACACCTTC
CDR3 protein: CASSSRQGYDGYTF

D gene: .
J gene: TRBJ1-4
clone size: few
V gene: TRBV5-4
CDR3 DNA: TGTGCCAGCAGCTTCGGGGGGAATGAAAAACTGTTTTTT
CDR3 protein: CASSFGGNEKLFF

D gene: TRBD2
J gene: TRBJ2-3
clone size: .
V gene: TRBV28
CDR3 DNA: TGTGCCAGCAGTTTTCTAGCGGGAGGCCGTACCCTCACAGATACGCAGTATTTT
CDR3 protein: CASSFLAGGRTLTDTQYF

D gene: TRBD1
J gene: TRBJ2-3
clone size: .
V gene: TRBV15
CDR3 DNA: TGTGCCACCAGCATGGACAGGCTTCCCACAGATACGCAGTATTTT
CDR3 protein: CATSMDRLPTDTQYF

D gene: .
J gene: TRBJ1-4
clone size: .
V gene: TRBV4-3
CDR3 DNA: TGCGCCAGCAGCCAAGATGCAGGGGAAGATGAAAAACTGTTTTTT
CDR3 protein: CASSQDAGEDEKLFF

D gene: .
J gene: TRBJ1-2
clone size: .
V gene: TRBV29-1
CDR3 DNA: TGCAGCGTTGGGGAGACAGGTGGCTACACCTTC
CDR3 protein: CSVGETGGYTF

D gene: TRBD2
J gene: TRBJ2-1
clone size: .
V gene: TRBV28
CDR3 DNA: TGTTCCCTAGGCGGGAGTCTGTACAATGAGCAGTTCTTC
CDR3 protein: CSLGGSLYNEQFF

D gene: TRBD2
J gene: TRBJ2-1
clone size: .
V gene: TRBV9
CDR3 DNA: TGTGCCAGCAGCGTAGTAGCCAGCGGGAGGGTGTCCTACAATGAGCAGTTCTTC
CDR3 protein: CASSVVASGRVSYNEQFF

D gene: .
J gene: TRBJ1-1
clone size: once
V gene: TRBV7-2
CDR3 DNA: TGTGCCAGCAGCCCCCGGTTGGGGGCCCCTGAAGCTTTCTTT
CDR3 protein: CASSPRLGAPEAFF

D gene: TRBD2
J gene: TRBJ2-1
clone size: .
V gene: TRBV28
CDR3 DNA: TGTGCCAGCAGTTCCATTCCGGGACTAGCGGTAAAGAGCTCCTACAATGAGCAGTTCTTC
CDR3 protein: CASSSIPGLAVKSSYNEQFF

D gene: TRBD2
J gene: TRBJ2-1
clone size: .
V gene: TRBV2
CDR3 DNA: TGTGCCAGCAGCGGCGTCATCGAGCGGGGGGCATACAATGAGCAGTTCTTC
CDR3 protein: CASSGVIERGAYNEQFF

D gene: TRBD2
J gene: TRBJ2-3
clone size: .
V gene: TRBV6-5
CDR3 DNA: TGTGCCAGCTCCCCGACTAGCGGGGGCACAGATACGCAGTATTTT
CDR3 protein: CASSPTSGGTDTQYF